This T cell receptor (beta chain) was found in a study of blood T cell repertoires in COVID-19. On the study more broadly: The study drew acute and convalescent COVID-19 samples from the United States, Italy and Spain.

Per the authors' pipeline: Amplification of reference gene primers provided the estimated nucleated cell counts. Clones were sequenced by immunoSEQ multiplex PCR, and TCRdb holds only the in-frame ones, with some missing. D and trimming were read from the DNA, whereas the V and J calls and clone size are those reported in that table. The table records 130,000 to 150,000 clones, 87% of them present only once. V gave up 2 bases and J gave up 1 base, with 9 bases separating them. Per germline, CDR1 SGHTS and CDR2 YDEGEE. The CDR3 length is 14 residues. The receptor comes from a man aged 50 to 59 who had recovered from COVID-19. Sequencing was done on a sample of peripheral blood. This chain joins TRBV5-8 and TRBJ2-5, with D possibly being TRBD1 (6 bases). The CDR3 reads CASSFGQRQETQYF. The CDR3 coding sequence is TGTGCCAGCAGCTTTGGACAGCGCCAAGAGACCCAGTACTTC.